This TCR beta chain was observed in a study of Ad26.COV2.S vaccination and SARS-CoV-2 variants. On the study more broadly: The study gave Ad26.COV2.S intramuscularly, once or twice 56 days apart. Study results and caveats: People who got the vaccine or the placebo had similar non-spike TCR breadth.

This clone was observed a few times. The antigen is unknown. Documented treatment: roughly 18 received Ad26.COV2.S at low or high dose, single or two shots; five or six received placebo; per-sample allocation not given. On day 63 after the first injection, vaccine and placebo recipients gave samples. V was pared by 1 base and J by 2 bases, with 14 bases between. CDR1 GTSNPN and CDR2 SVGIG come from the germline V gene (reference sequence). The CDR3 has 15 amino acids. Some clones are missing from TCRdb's copy, which holds only in-frame ones; the method was immunoSEQ multiplex PCR. The table has 350,000 to 450,000 clones, 70% to 90% seen once.

The chain links TRBV30 to TRBJ2-5; possible D gene TRBD1, 5 bases. This sequence was found in a person aged 18 to 59 who received the Ad26.COV2.S COVID-19 vaccine or a placebo. The sample in question was peripheral blood, obtained in a trial of Ad26.COV2.S vaccine versus placebo. CDR3 nucleotide sequence: TGTGCCTGGAGTGGACTTACAGGTCAACAAGAGACCCAGTACTTC. Residues: CAWSGLTGQQETQYF.